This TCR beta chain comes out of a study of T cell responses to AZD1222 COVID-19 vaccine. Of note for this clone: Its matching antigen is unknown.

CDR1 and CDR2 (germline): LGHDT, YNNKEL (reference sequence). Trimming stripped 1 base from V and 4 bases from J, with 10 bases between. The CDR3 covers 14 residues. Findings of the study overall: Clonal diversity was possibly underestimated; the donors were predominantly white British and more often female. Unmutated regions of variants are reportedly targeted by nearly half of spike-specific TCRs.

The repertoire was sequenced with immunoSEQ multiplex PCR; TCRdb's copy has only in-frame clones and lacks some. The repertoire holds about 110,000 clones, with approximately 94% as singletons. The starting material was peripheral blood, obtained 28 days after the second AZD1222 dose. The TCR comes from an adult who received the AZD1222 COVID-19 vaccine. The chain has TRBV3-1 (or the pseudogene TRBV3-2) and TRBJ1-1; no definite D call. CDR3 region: CASSQGEWATEAFF. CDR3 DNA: TGTGCCAGCAGCCAAGGCGAGTGGGCCACTGAAGCTTTCTTT.